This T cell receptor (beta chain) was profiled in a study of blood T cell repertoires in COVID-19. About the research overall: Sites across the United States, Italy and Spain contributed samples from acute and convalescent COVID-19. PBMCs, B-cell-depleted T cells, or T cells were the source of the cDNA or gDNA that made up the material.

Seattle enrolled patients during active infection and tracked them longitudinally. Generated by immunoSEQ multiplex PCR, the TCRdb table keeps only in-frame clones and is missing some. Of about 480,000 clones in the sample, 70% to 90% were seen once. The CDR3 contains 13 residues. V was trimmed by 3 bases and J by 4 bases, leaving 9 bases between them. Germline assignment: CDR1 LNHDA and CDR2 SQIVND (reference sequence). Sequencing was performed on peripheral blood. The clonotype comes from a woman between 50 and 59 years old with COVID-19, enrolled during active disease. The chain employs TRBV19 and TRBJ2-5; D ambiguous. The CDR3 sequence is CASSMRASETQYF. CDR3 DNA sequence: TGTGCCAGTAGTATGAGAGCCTCAGAGACCCAGTACTTC. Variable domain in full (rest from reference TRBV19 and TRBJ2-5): DGGITQSPKYLFRKEGQNVTLSCEQNLNHDAMYWYRQDPGQGLRLIYYSQIVNDFQKGDIAEGYSVSREKKESFPLTVTSAQKNPTAFYLCASSMRASETQYFGPGTRLLVL.